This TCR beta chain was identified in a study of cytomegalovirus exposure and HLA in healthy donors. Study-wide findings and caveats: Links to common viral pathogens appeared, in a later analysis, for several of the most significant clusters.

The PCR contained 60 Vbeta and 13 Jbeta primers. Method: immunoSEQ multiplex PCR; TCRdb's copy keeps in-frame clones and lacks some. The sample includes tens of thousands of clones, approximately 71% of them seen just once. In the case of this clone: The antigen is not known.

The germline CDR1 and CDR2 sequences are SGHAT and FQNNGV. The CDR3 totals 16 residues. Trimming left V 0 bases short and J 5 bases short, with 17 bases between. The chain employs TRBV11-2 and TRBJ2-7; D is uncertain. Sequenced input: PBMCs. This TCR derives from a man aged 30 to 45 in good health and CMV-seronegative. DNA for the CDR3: TGTGCCAGCAGCTTAGAGGGCGACCCGTTTTTTCACGAGCAGTACTTC. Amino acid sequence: CASSLEGDPFFHEQYF.